This T cell receptor (beta chain) was documented in a study of STAT5B mutations in CD4+ large granular lymphocyte leukemia. Study-wide findings and caveats: CD4-sorted patient repertoires seemed more clonal than healthy CD4+ repertoires. 8/27 top patient clones versus 2/35 control clones were TRBV06-family.

The CDR3 runs 14 residues. CDR1 is MGHRA, CDR2 YSYEKL, per germline. V was clipped by 0 bases and J by 6 bases, with 11 bases between them. The survey-level immunoSEQ assay was used. In the original analysis: Lowest detectable productive clonotype frequency was 2.59 x 10-5. The protocol was immunoSEQ multiplex PCR, while the TCRdb copy is restricted to in-frame clones and leaves out a portion. D and trimming were read from the DNA, whereas the V and J calls and clone size are those reported in that table. The profile shows some 40,000 clones, about 86% of them singletons. In regard to this clone: Its antigen is still unknown.

Sequencing was done on a sample of CD4+ T cells from blood buffy coats. V gene TRBV4-1 combines with J gene TRBJ2-5; TRBD1 might be the D (5 bases). This TCR derives from a human donor in good health. The CDR3: CASSQEGDVKTQYF. The CDR3 DNA sequence: TGCGCCAGCAGCCAAGAAGGGGATGTCAAGACCCAGTACTTC.